This TCR beta chain came from a study of T cells after yellow fever vaccination. The study made its TCR cDNA through 5'RACE template switching. That step introduced a universal primer site along with UMIs. TCRdb called the 5' RACE reads again in MiXCR, with one record for every CDR3 protein. The profile shows about 340,000 distinct CDR3 sequences, about 9.5% of them singletons. Germline-derived CDR1 and CDR2 are SGHRS and YFSETQ. V lost 3 bases and J lost 0, with 4 bases in between. The CDR3 runs to 14 residues. Overall study results and limits: Post-booster reappearance was seen for most primary-vaccination clones (around 97% CD4, roughly 86% CD8). It was a weaker secondary response, yet one that peaked faster, at day 5 versus 15. From the bulk population, abundant clonotypes could contaminate and appear within FACS-sorted repertoires.

In regard to this clonotype: The antigen is undetermined. No conserved phenylalanine or tryptophan ends this CDR3, so it is likely a read error.

The clonotype was recovered from a man aged 18 to 29 who received the YFV17D yellow fever vaccine. V and J are TRBV5-1 and TRBJ2-6; D gene ambiguous. The sample was PBMCs, taken on the day of the first yellow fever vaccination. CDR3 loop: CASSYDSGANVLTS. The CDR3 coding sequence is TGCGCCAGCAGCTATGACTCTGGGGCCAACGTCCTGACTTCC.